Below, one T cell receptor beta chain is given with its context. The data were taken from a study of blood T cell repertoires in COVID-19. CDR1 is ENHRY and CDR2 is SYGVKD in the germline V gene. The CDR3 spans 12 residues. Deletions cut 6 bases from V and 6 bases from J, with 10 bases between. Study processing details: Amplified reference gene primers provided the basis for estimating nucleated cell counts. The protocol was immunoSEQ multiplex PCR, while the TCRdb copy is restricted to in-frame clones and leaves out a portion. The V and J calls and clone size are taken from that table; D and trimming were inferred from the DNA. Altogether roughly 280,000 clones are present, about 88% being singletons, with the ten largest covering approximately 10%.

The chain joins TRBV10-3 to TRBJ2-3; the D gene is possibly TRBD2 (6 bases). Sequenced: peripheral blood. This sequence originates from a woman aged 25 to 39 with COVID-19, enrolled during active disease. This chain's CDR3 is CAISVGGDTQYF. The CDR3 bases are TGTGCCATCAGCGTTGGAGGGGATACGCAGTATTTT.